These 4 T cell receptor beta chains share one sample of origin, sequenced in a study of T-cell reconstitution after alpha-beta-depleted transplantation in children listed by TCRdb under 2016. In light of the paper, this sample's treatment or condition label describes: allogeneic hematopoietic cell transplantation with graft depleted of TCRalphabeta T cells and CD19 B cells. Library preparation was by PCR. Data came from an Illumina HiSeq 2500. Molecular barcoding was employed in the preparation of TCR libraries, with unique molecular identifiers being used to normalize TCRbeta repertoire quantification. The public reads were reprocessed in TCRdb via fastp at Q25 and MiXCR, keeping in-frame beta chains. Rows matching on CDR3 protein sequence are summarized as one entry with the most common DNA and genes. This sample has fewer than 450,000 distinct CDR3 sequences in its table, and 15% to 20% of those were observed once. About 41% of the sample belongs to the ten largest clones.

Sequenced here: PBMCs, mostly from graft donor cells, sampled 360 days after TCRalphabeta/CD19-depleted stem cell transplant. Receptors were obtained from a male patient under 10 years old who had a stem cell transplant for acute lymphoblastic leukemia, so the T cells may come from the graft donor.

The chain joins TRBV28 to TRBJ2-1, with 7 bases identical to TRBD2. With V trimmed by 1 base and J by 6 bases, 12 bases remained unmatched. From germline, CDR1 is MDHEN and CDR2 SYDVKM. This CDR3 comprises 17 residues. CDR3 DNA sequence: TGTGCCAGCAGTTTATTTGACCGGGCGGGAGCGTCCAATGAGCAGTTCTTC. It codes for CASSLFDRAGASNEQFF.

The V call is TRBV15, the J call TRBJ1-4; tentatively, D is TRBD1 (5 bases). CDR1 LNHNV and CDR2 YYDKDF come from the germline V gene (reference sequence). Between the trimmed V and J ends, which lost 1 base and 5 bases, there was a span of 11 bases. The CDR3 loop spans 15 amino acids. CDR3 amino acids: CATSRARVGNEKLFF. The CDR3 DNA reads TGTGCCACCAGCAGAGCCAGGGTGGGGAATGAAAAACTGTTTTTT.

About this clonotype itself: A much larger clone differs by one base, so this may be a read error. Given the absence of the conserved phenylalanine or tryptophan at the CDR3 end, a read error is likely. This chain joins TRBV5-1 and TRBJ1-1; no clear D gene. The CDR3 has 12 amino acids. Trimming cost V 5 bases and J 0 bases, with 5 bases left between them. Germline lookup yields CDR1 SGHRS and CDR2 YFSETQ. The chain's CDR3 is CASRGLNTEAFS. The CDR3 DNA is TGCGCCAGCAGGGGTTTGAACACTGAAGCTTTCTCT.

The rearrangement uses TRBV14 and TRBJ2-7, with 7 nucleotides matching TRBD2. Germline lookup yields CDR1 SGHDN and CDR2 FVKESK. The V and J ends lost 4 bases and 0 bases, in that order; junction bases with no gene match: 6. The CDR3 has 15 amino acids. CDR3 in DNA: TGTGCCAGCAGCCCGCGGGAGCTCAGCTCCTACGAGCAGTACTTC. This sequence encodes CASSPRELSSYEQYF.